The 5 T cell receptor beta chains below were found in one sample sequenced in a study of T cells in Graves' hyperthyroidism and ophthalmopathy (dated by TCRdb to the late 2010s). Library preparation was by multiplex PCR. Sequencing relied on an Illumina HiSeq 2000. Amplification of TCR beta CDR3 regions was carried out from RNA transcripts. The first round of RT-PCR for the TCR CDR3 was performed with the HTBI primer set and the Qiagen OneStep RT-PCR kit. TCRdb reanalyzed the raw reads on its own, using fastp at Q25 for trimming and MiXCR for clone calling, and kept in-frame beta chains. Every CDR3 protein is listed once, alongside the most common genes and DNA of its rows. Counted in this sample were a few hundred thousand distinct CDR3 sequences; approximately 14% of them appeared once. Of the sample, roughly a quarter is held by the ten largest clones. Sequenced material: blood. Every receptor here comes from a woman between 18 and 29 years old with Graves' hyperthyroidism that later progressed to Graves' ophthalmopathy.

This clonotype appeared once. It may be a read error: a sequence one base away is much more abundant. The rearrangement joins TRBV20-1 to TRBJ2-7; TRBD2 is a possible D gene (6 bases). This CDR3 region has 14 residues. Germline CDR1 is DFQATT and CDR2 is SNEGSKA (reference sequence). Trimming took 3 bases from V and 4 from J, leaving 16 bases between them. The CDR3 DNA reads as TGCAGTGCTAGCCTCGGGACTGGAGTGTACGAGCAGTACTTC. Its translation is CSASLGTGVYEQYF.

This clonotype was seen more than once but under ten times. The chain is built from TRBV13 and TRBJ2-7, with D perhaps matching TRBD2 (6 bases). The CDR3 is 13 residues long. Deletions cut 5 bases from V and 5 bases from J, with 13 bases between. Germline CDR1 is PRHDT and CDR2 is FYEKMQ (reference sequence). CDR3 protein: CASSPTSIDEQYF. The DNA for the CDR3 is TGTGCCAGCAGCCCGACTAGTATCGACGAGCAGTACTTC.

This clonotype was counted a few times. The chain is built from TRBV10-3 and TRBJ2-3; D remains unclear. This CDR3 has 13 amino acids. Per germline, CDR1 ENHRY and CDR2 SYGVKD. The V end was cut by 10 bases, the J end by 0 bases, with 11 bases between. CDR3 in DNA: TGTGCCACGAGGTCAGTTAGCACAGATACGCAGTATTTT. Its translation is CATRSVSTDTQYF.

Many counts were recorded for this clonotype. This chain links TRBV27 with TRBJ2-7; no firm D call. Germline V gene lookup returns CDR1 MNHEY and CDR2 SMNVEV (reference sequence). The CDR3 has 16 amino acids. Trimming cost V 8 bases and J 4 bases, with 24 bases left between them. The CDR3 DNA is TGTGCCAGCCAGCCTACTCGAATAGCCAATGGGTACGAGCAGTACTTC. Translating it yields CASQPTRIANGYEQYF.

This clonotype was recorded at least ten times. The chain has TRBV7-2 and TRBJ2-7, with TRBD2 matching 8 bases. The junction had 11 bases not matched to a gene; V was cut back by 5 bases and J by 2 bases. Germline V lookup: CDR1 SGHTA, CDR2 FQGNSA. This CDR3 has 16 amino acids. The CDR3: CASSALPSGLPYEQYF. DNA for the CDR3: TGTGCCAGCAGCGCCTTGCCTAGCGGGCTACCCTACGAGCAGTACTTC.